Listed below are T cell receptor beta chains from one sample, sequenced in a study of STAT5B mutations in CD4+ large granular lymphocyte leukemia. Repertoires were generated with immunoSEQ multiplex PCR, while TCRdb's copy carries only in-frame clones and drops some. This sample has over 35,000 clones, with 84% found just once. The sequenced material came from CD4+ T cells from blood buffy coats. These receptors originate from a human donor in good health. Each CDR3 is given with its conserved first and last residue. Fields, in order: clone size, D gene, J gene, V gene, CDR3 DNA, CDR3 protein. D genes are given only for firm matches. The size entry is marked missing in some rows and otherwise reads once, few, many or a size class.

NA | NA | TRBJ2-1 | TRBV6-5 | TGTGCCAGCAGTTACTCGCCTAGAACCTACAATGAGCAGTTCTTC | CASSYSPRTYNEQFF
NA | TRBD1 | TRBJ2-1 | TRBV5-4 | TGTGCCAGCAGGACAGGGAACAACAATGAGCAGTTCTTC | CASRTGNNNEQFF
NA | NA | TRBJ1-2 | TRBV5-1 | TGCGCCAGCAGCTTGGATTGGGATAACTATGGCTACACCTTC | CASSLDWDNYGYTF
NA | NA | TRBJ1-5 | TRBV19 | TGTGCCAGTACCTTCTCAGCAGGGCATAGGCCCCAGCATTTT | CASTFSAGHRPQHF
NA | NA | TRBJ1-2 | TRBV18 | TGTGCCAGCTCACCATCCGAACAAGGGACAACGGCTAACTATGGCTACACCTTC | CASSPSEQGTTANYGYTF
NA | NA | TRBJ2-7 | TRBV5-6 | TGTGCCAGCAGCTTAAACGGAGGCTACGAGCAGTACTTC | CASSLNGGYEQYF
NA | NA | TRBJ1-1 | TRBV11-2 | TGTGCCAGCAGCTTTTCGTTCAACACTGAAGCTTTCTTT | CASSFSFNTEAFF
NA | NA | TRBJ2-1 | TRBV7-9 | TGTGCCAGCAGCACCAGAAATGAGCAGTTCTTC | CASSTRNEQFF
NA | NA | TRBJ1-2 | TRBV29-1 | TGCAGCGCCCTGGGGCAGGGACAATATGGCTACACCTTC | CSALGQGQYGYTF
NA | TRBD1 | TRBJ2-7 | TRBV6-1 | TGTGCCAGCACAACCAACAGGGGGCTGGGCGAGCAGTACTTC | CASTTNRGLGEQYF
NA | NA | TRBJ1-5 | TRBV7-2 | TGTGCCAGCAGCTTAGGCGTCTGGGGCAATCAGCCCCAGCATTTT | CASSLGVWGNQPQHF
NA | NA | TRBJ2-1 | TRBV4-2 | TGTGCCAGCAGCCAAGATTCCCTATATGAGCAGTTCTTC | CASSQDSLYEQFF
NA | NA | TRBJ1-2 | TRBV7-6 | TGTGCCAGCAGCTTAGTTTCCGGACATGGCTACACCTTC | CASSLVSGHGYTF
NA | TRBD2 | TRBJ2-7 | TRBV28 | TGTGCCAGCACCGGGGGGGATTACGAGCAGTACTTC | CASTGGDYEQYF
once | TRBD2 | TRBJ2-1 | TRBV4-2 | TGTGCCAGCAGCCAAAACCCGACTAGCCTTTACAATGAGCAGTTCTTC | CASSQNPTSLYNEQFF
NA | NA | TRBJ1-1 | TRBV6-1 | TGTGCCAGCAGTGAAGGGGCGGGACTGAACACTGAAGCTTTCTTT | CASSEGAGLNTEAFF
NA | NA | TRBJ2-3 | TRBV7-2 | TGTGCCAGCAGGGCGGGCGATGCTAGCACAGATACGCAGTATTTT | CASRAGDASTDTQYF
NA | TRBD2 | TRBJ2-7 | TRBV9 | TGTGCCAGCAGCGTTCTAGCGGGGGGGCCAGACGAGCAGTACTTC | CASSVLAGGPDEQYF
NA | TRBD2 | TRBJ2-2 | TRBV6-1 | TGTGCCAGCAGTGAATTCCCCGCGGGAGTGGATACCGGGGAGCTGTTTTTT | CASSEFPAGVDTGELFF
NA | NA | TRBJ2-2 | TRBV18 | TGTGCCAGCTCCCCCGGACTAACGAACACCGGGGAGCTGTTTTTT | CASSPGLTNTGELFF
once | NA | TRBJ2-7 | TRBV11-2 | TGTGCCAGCAGCAGACAGGTTTACGAGCAGTACTTC | CASSRQVYEQYF
NA | TRBD2 | TRBJ2-5 | TRBV7-9 | TGTGCCAGCAGCCCCCGCGGCGGGAGGGTTGGAGAGACCCAGTACTTC | CASSPRGGRVGETQYF
once | NA | TRBJ2-7 | TRBV30 | TGTGCCTGGAGTCAATATTACGAGCAGTACTTC | CAWSQYYEQYF
few | NA | TRBJ1-1 | TRBV7-9 | TGTGCCAGCAGCGCCACCGGGTCCATGAACACTGAAGCTTTCTTT | CASSATGSMNTEAFF
NA | NA | TRBJ1-1 | TRBV10-3 | TGTGCCATCAGTGAGTCCCCTGGGGATAACACTGAAGCTTTCTTT | CAISESPGDNTEAFF
NA | NA | TRBJ2-1 | TRBV6-5 | TGTGCCAGCAGTCGAGAACAGGACTACAATGAGCAGTTCTTC | CASSREQDYNEQFF
NA | TRBD2 | TRBJ2-2 | TRBV6-1 | TGTGCCAGCAGTGACCCAAGCGGGGGATGGAACACCGGGGAGCTGTTTTTT | CASSDPSGGWNTGELFF
NA | NA | TRBJ2-5 | TRBV5-5 | TGTGCCAGCAGCTCTACCTGGACACCCCATGCCTTTCAAGAGACCCAGTACTTC | CASSSTWTPHAFQETQYF
once | TRBD2 | TRBJ2-1 | TRBV7-9 | TGTGCCAGCAGCCGGAGGACTAGCGGTCCCTCCGATGAGCAGTTCTTC | CASSRRTSGPSDEQFF
NA | NA | TRBJ2-7 | TRBV2 | TGTGCCAGCAGTGGCGCTCCGGGGACGGGGGAGCAGTACTTC | CASSGAPGTGEQYF
NA | NA | TRBJ2-7 | TRBV7-2 | TGTGCCAGCAGCTTAGTGGCGGGTGAAAGCTCCTACGAGCAGTACTTC | CASSLVAGESSYEQYF
NA | TRBD2 | TRBJ2-7 | TRBV28 | TGTGCCAGCAGTTGGGCTAGCGGGGGGGCCCACGAGCAGTACTTC | CASSWASGGAHEQYF
NA | NA | TRBJ2-2 | TRBV30 | TGTGCCTGGAGTCCACGGGGGATGATCACCGGGGAGCTGTTTTTT | CAWSPRGMITGELFF
few | NA | TRBJ1-2 | TRBV6-1 | TGTGCCAGCAGTGAATTGTTAGCTCGAGGCTACACCTTC | CASSELLARGYTF
once | TRBD1 | TRBJ1-4 | TRBV7-9 | TGTGCCAGCAGCTACCTGGGACAGGGATCCGGAGGGCTAAAACTGTTTTTT | CASSYLGQGSGGLKLFF
NA | TRBD1 | TRBJ1-4 | TRBV5-1 | TGCGCCAGCAGCGGGGGACAGGGAACTGCAACTAATGAAAAACTGTTTTTT | CASSGGQGTATNEKLFF
NA | TRBD1 | TRBJ1-3 | TRBV6-1 | TGTGCCAGCAGTCTGGACAGGGGTACTGGAAACACCATATATTTT | CASSLDRGTGNTIYF
NA | NA | TRBJ1-2 | TRBV28 | TGTGCCAGCAGTCACCAACCCGCAGGGGCGGACTATGGCTACACCTTC | CASSHQPAGADYGYTF